This is a list of T cell receptor beta chains from one sample in a study of blood T cell repertoires in COVID-19. Profiled with immunoSEQ multiplex PCR; TCRdb holds only in-frame clones, not every one. The data hold approximately 250,000 clones, with approximately 86% observed a single time. What was sequenced was peripheral blood. The source of these receptors is a man between 35 and 55 years old with active or convalescent COVID-19. CDR3s include the opening cysteine and the closing phenylalanine or tryptophan. The size field is filled for only some rows; it gives once, few, many or a size class.

cdr3_aa	v_call	j_call	clone_size
CASWGGAGGYTF	TRBV6-5	TRBJ1-2	once
CASSVRSSYNEQFF	TRBV9	TRBJ2-1	NA
CATSEYWTSGRVGEQFF	TRBV24-1	TRBJ2-1	NA
CASTSTDTQYF	TRBV27	TRBJ2-3	NA
CASAPGGRRTEAFF	TRBV5-1	TRBJ1-1	NA
CASSVGSSGGETQYF	TRBV9	TRBJ2-5	NA
CAWSLYEKLFF	TRBV30	TRBJ1-4	once
CASSFRAGDLATNEKLFF	TRBV28	TRBJ1-4	NA
CASRLRVLAGHHSYEQYF	TRBV12-2	TRBJ2-7	NA
CASSSGGTDTQYF	TRBV7-3	TRBJ2-3	NA
CASSSSGTGFNIQYF	TRBV5-1	TRBJ2-4	NA
CASSPGQGGGYTF	TRBV7-9	TRBJ1-2	NA
CASSDLGGFGYGYTF	TRBV10-2	TRBJ1-2	NA
CASSLAPTSGRGNEQFF	TRBV7-8	TRBJ2-1	NA
CASSLGSSGKAFF	TRBV27	TRBJ1-1	NA
CASSVLQGGNSPLHF	TRBV7-2	TRBJ1-6	NA
CASSYSTGGGYTF	TRBV6-5	TRBJ1-2	few
CASSSPPNYNEQFF	TRBV7-3	TRBJ2-1	NA
CASSPRGMVGQPQHF	TRBV6-5	TRBJ1-5	NA
CASSPIGTVADYEQYF	TRBV4-2	TRBJ2-7	NA
CASSLWDSDTQYF	TRBV5-1	TRBJ2-3	NA
CASSLKEGSEQFF	TRBV7-6	TRBJ2-1	NA
CASSPVISGTYNEQFF	TRBV11-2	TRBJ2-1	NA
CASSLGGGGDTGELFF	TRBV7-6	TRBJ2-2	NA
CASSYRTGAGNTIYF	TRBV7-9	TRBJ1-3	NA
CASSLSSRQGRGYTF	TRBV28	TRBJ1-2	NA
CASSPMGQDYGYTF	TRBV7-3	TRBJ1-2	once
CASAINTGELFF	TRBV10-2	TRBJ2-2	once
CASSEDSSPNTGELFF	TRBV10-1	TRBJ2-2	NA
CASSFHLSRSHPDTGELFF	TRBV27	TRBJ2-2	NA
CASSLGSLAETPTQF	TRBV11-3	TRBJ2-3	NA
CASSTTSEAFF	TRBV28	TRBJ1-1	NA
CASRPRSLRYEQYF	TRBV3-1/TRBV3-2	TRBJ2-7	NA
CAISESMGPEAFF	TRBV10-3	TRBJ1-1	NA
CASSRGGGIQETQYF	TRBV5-6	TRBJ2-5	NA
CASSLGGTGRYF	TRBV5-6	TRBJ2-3	NA